This entry lists 28 T cell receptor beta chains sequenced from one sample in a study of PD-1 blockade in classical Hodgkin lymphoma. All the patients suffered relapse after autologous stem cell transplantation, and brentuximab vedotin exposure differed. Sequencing was performed with immunoSEQ multiplex PCR; in TCRdb, only in-frame clones are kept and a portion is missing. The repertoire consists of roughly 140,000 clones, with approximately 80% occurring once and the leading ten covering roughly 8.4%. The sequencing here drew on peripheral blood mononuclear cells (PBMCs), taken before the second cycle of nivolumab. These receptor sequences come from a human donor with classical Hodgkin lymphoma.

The rearrangement joins TRBV5-4 to TRBJ2-1, with 11 bases lining up with TRBD2. The germline CDR1 and CDR2 sequences are SGHNT and YYREEE (reference sequence). There are 15 residues in the CDR3. The V and J ends lost 0 bases and 9 bases, in that order; junction bases with no gene match: 5. CDR3 in DNA: TGTGCCAGCAGCTTGGAGCTAGCGGGAGGCCTTGAGCAGTTCTTC. Protein product: CASSLELAGGLEQFF.

The gene calls are TRBV18 and TRBJ1-2; 7 nucleotides line up with TRBD1. Germline V gene data show CDR1 as KGHSH and CDR2 as LQKENI. V was clipped by 0 bases and J by 2 bases; unmatched bases: 3. The CDR3 totals 15 residues. The CDR3 DNA sequence: TGTGCCAGCTCACCACCGGAGGGGGCCAACTATGGCTACACCTTC. This gives the protein CASSPPEGANYGYTF.

The count of this clone is one. This sequence joins TRBV7-7 and TRBJ2-2; 11 bases fit TRBD1. This CDR3 has 14 residues. CDR1 and CDR2 (germline): SSHAT, FNYEAQ (reference sequence). V shed 7 bases, J shed 8 bases, and the junction held 6 bases outside the gene matches. The DNA for the CDR3 is TGTGCCAGCAACGGACAGGGGGCAGCGGGGGAGCTGTTTTTT. This gives the protein CASNGQGAAGELFF.

This clone has only a few counts. The chain employs TRBV5-6 and TRBJ2-1; 7 positions match TRBD1. The CDR3 sequence is 17 residues long. Losses at the gene ends were 4 bases for V and 1 base for J; bases not matched to a gene: 11. Germline values: CDR1 SGHDT, CDR2 YYEEEE. The DNA for the CDR3 is TGTGCCAGCAGCCGAGGGACAGAATACGGGTCCTACAATGAGCAGTTCTTC. It encodes CASSRGTEYGSYNEQFF.

The chain couples TRBV5-6 to TRBJ2-7; 10 bases align to TRBD2. Trimming cost V 1 base and J 1 base; bases outside gene matches: 5. This CDR3 region has 16 residues. From germline, CDR1 is SGHDT and CDR2 YYEEEE. CDR3: CASSLIAGGLSYEQYF. For the CDR3, the DNA is TGTGCCAGCAGCTTGATAGCGGGGGGCCTTTCCTACGAGCAGTACTTC.

This CDR3 is CATSTWGSGNTIYF. CDR3 sequence (DNA): TGTGCCACCAGCACCTGGGGTTCTGGAAACACCATATATTTT. The J gene is TRBJ1-3, the V gene TRBV15, with D uncertain. CDR1 and CDR2 from the germline V gene are LNHNV and YYDKDF (reference sequence). The V gene lost 4 bases and the J gene lost 1 base, with 8 bases spanning the gap. CDR3 length: 14 amino acids. The complete variable domain, with remaining parts taken from reference TRBV15 and TRBJ1-3, reads DAMVIQNPRYQVTQFGKPVTLSCSQTLNHNVMYWYQQKSSQAPKLLFHYYDKDFNNEADTPDNFQSRRPNTSFCFLDIRSPGLGDTAMYLCATSTWGSGNTIYFGEGSWLTVV.

This clone has just a few counts. This rearrangement joins TRBV5-4 to TRBJ1-2, with TRBD1 as a possible D gene (6 bases). CDR3 length: 12 amino acids. Looked up from germline, CDR1 is SGHNT and CDR2 is YYREEE (reference sequence). Trimming removed 4 bases from V and 4 bases from J, with 8 bases in between. CDR3 protein: CASSVDSYGYTF. Written as DNA, the CDR3 is TGTGCCAGCAGCGTGGACAGCTATGGCTACACCTTC.

This chain uses TRBV2 with TRBJ2-1; 10 nucleotides match TRBD2. The CDR3 has 16 amino acids. V trimming: 5 bases; J trimming: 2 bases; junction bases outside the gene matches: 6. Germline V CDR1 and CDR2: SNHLY, FYNNEI. The CDR3 DNA reads as TGTGCCAGCAGTCACCGACTAGCGGGTCCCTACAATGAGCAGTTCTTC. Its protein is CASSHRLAGPYNEQFF. Drawing the rest from reference TRBV2 and TRBJ2-1, the complete variable domain is EPEVTQTPSHQVTQMGQEVILRCVPISNHLYFYWYRQILGQKVEFLVSFYNNEISEKSEIFDDQFSVERPDGSNFTLKIRSTKLEDSAMYFCASSHRLAGPYNEQFFGPGTRLTVL.

This chain joins TRBV19 and TRBJ2-7, with 10 bases identical to TRBD1. CDR3 length equals 15 residues. Germline trimming cut 3 bases from V and 4 bases from J; bases unmatched to any gene: 6. Per germline, CDR1 LNHDA and CDR2 SQIVND (reference sequence). The CDR3: CASSITTGGMYEQYF. The CDR3 DNA follows: TGTGCCAGTAGTATCACGACAGGGGGCATGTACGAGCAGTACTTC. The variable domain in full, completed from reference TRBV19 and TRBJ2-7, reads DGGITQSPKYLFRKEGQNVTLSCEQNLNHDAMYWYRQDPGQGLRLIYYSQIVNDFQKGDIAEGYSVSREKKESFPLTVTSAQKNPTAFYLCASSITTGGMYEQYFGPGTRLTVT.

This clone was picked up a small number of times. The V and J genes are TRBV10-3 and TRBJ1-1, with D possibly being TRBD1 (6 bases). The CDR3 contains 14 residues. CDR1 is ENHRY, CDR2 SYGVKD, per germline. Trimming shortened V by 2 bases and J by 3 bases, and 10 bases separated the two germline ends. The DNA of the CDR3 is TGTGCCATCAGTGAGAGAGGGGGGGACACTGAAGCTTTCTTT. Its translation is CAISERGGDTEAFF.

This rearrangement joins TRBV28 to TRBJ1-3; perhaps TRBD1 as D (5 bases). Germline V lookup: CDR1 MDHEN, CDR2 SYDVKM. CDR3 length equals 16 residues. Trimming took off 3 bases at V and 0 bases at J, with 12 bases between the two ends. The CDR3 protein is CASSFRQTSSGNTIYF. CDR3 bases: TGTGCCAGCAGTTTCCGACAGACCTCCTCTGGAAACACCATATATTTT. Looking up the rest from reference TRBV28 and TRBJ1-3 gives the full variable domain: DVKVTQSSRYLVKRTGEKVFLECVQDMDHENMFWYRQDPGLGLRLIYFSYDVKMKEKGDIPEGYSVSREKKERFSLILESASTNQTSMYLCASSFRQTSSGNTIYFGEGSWLTVV.

This rearrangement joins TRBV7-2 to TRBJ2-2, with D uncertain. CDR3 length: 13 residues. Germline V gene lookup returns CDR1 SGHTA and CDR2 FQGNSA. V was clipped by 5 bases and J by 0 bases, with 4 bases between them. CDR3 region: CASSTPNTGELFF. CDR3 bases: TGTGCCAGCAGCACTCCGAACACCGGGGAGCTGTTTTTT.

The rearrangement links TRBV10-3 to TRBJ1-2; the D is unclear. Germline CDR1 is ENHRY and CDR2 is SYGVKD. CDR3 size: 12 residues. Trimming removed 7 bases at V and 7 bases at J, with 13 bases between. Here the CDR3 reads CAIIRATGGYTF. The CDR3 bases are TGTGCCATCATTAGGGCAACGGGTGGCTACACCTTC.

The chain recombines TRBV4-2 with TRBJ2-7; D is unresolved. The germline gives CDR1 LGHNA, CDR2 YNFKEQ. The length of the CDR3 is 13 residues. Trimming cost V 1 base and J 5 bases, with 9 bases left between them. CDR3 nucleotides: TGTGCCAGCAGCCAAGGATGGGGTGACGAGCAGTACTTC. This translates into CASSQGWGDEQYF.

The V call is TRBV7-3, the J call TRBJ1-2; 8 positions agree with TRBD1. This CDR3 comprises 13 residues. Germline assignment: CDR1 SGHTA and CDR2 FQGTGA. Trimming removed 5 bases from V and 3 bases from J; junction bases left unmatched: 2. The CDR3 DNA reads TGTGCCAGCAGCCCGGACAGGGACTATGGCTACACCTTC. Amino acid sequence: CASSPDRDYGYTF.

The sample holds a few counts of this clone. The V and J genes are TRBV5-1 and TRBJ1-3, with unresolved D. There are 14 residues in the CDR3. The V gene's germline CDR1 is SGHRS and CDR2 YFSETQ. V lost 0 bases and J 7 bases, leaving 11 bases between the germline ends. In nucleotides, the CDR3 is TGCGCCAGCAGCTTGGGAGGGTCGGGTAACACCATATATTTT. This codes for CASSLGGSGNTIYF.

V and J are TRBV5-1 and TRBJ2-2; TRBD2 agrees at 15 bases. Germline assignment: CDR1 SGHRS and CDR2 YFSETQ. The CDR3 runs 19 residues. After removal of 4 bases from V and 0 bases from J, the junction contained 7 bases not matched to a gene. CDR3 coding DNA: TGCGCCAGCAGCCCGGGACTAGCGGGAGGTGGAGCGAACACCGGGGAGCTGTTTTTT. It specifies CASSPGLAGGGANTGELFF. Looking up the rest from reference TRBV5-1 and TRBJ2-2 gives the full variable domain: KAGVTQTPRYLIKTRGQQVTLSCSPISGHRSVSWYQQTPGQGLQFLFEYFSETQRNKGNFPGRFSGRQFSNSRSEMNVSTLELGDSALYLCASSPGLAGGGANTGELFFGEGSRLTVL.

As to this clone: The junction does not match germline at one end; this may be a read error. Other DNA sequences of this sample code for an identical CDR3. This rearrangement joins TRBV18 to TRBJ1-5; D ambiguous. CDR3 length: 18 residues. Germline lookup yields CDR1 KGHSH and CDR2 LQKENI. CDR3 residues: CASSPQFTYGYGNQPQHF. The CDR3, as DNA: TGCGCCAGCTCACCACAATTTACCTACGGGTACGGCAATCAGCCCCAGCATTTT.

The chain uses TRBV10-3 and TRBJ1-1; possibly TRBD1 for D (5 bases). V was trimmed by 7 bases and J by 1 base, leaving 22 bases between them. This CDR3 region has 17 residues. The germline gives CDR1 ENHRY, CDR2 SYGVKD. CDR3: CAITRWGTPSTNTEAFF. DNA of the CDR3: TGTGCCATCACCCGGTGGGGGACTCCTTCTACGAACACTGAAGCTTTCTTT.

The rearrangement joins TRBV5-6 to TRBJ2-7; TRBD2 aligns across 7 bases. This CDR3 has 16 residues. The germline CDR1 and CDR2 sequences are SGHDT and YYEEEE. J gave up 6 bases and V 0 bases, and 12 bases lay outside the gene matches. Here the CDR3 reads CASSLGAGTIPLEQYF. CDR3 nucleotides: TGTGCCAGCAGCTTGGGCGCAGGGACTATACCCCTCGAGCAGTACTTC.

As regards this clone: Other DNA sequences within the sample encode an identical CDR3. CDR3 nucleotides: TGTGCCAGCAGTTACGGGGGGGCAACCACTGAAGCTTTCTTT. This sequence encodes CASSYGGATTEAFF. This chain joins TRBV6-5 and TRBJ1-1; the D gene is possibly TRBD1 (6 bases). Trimming stripped 2 bases from V and 4 bases from J, with 11 bases between. This CDR3 has 14 amino acids. Germline assignment: CDR1 MNHEY and CDR2 SVGAGI.

This clone came up once. V is TRBV10-3 and J is TRBJ2-7, with 8 bases that match TRBD1. Germline V gene lookup returns CDR1 ENHRY and CDR2 SYGVKD. The CDR3 contains 13 residues. J was trimmed by 3 bases and V by 4 bases; bases with no gene match: 2. CDR3 DNA sequence: TGTGCCATCAGTGGAGACAGGGGCTACGAGCAGTACTTC. Protein product: CAISGDRGYEQYF.

The chain uses TRBV10-3 and TRBJ1-1, with a tentative D call TRBD1 (5 bases). CDR1 is ENHRY and CDR2 is SYGVKD in the germline V gene. The CDR3 has 18 residues. The germline V and J ends were trimmed by 4 bases and 4 bases, with 25 bases remaining between them. CDR3 protein: CAISGGERSDSTGTEAFF. CDR3 DNA sequence: TGTGCCATCAGTGGGGGGGAACGGTCAGACAGTACGGGCACTGAAGCTTTCTTT.

This chain uses TRBV28 with TRBJ2-3; 7 positions match TRBD1. The CDR3 spans 19 residues. J lost 0 bases, V lost 6 bases, and 18 bases had no gene match. Per the germline V gene, CDR1 is MDHEN and CDR2 is SYDVKM. CDR3 region: CASRSWPITQGESTDTQYF. In DNA form, the CDR3 reads TGTGCCAGCAGAAGTTGGCCGATTACCCAGGGGGAGAGCACAGATACGCAGTATTTT.

This clone was picked up a small number of times. The chain has TRBV12-5 and TRBJ2-2; tentative D call: TRBD1 (5 bases). CDR3 length: 14 amino acids. V was pared by 6 bases and J by 1 base, with 9 bases between. The germline CDR1 and CDR2 sequences are LGHNT and FRNRAP. CDR3: CASGLGQNTGELFF. CDR3 in DNA: TGTGCTAGTGGCCTCGGACAGAACACCGGGGAGCTGTTTTTT.

The chain is built from TRBV19 and TRBJ2-5; the match to TRBD1 covers 10 bases. The CDR3 runs 14 residues. Unmatched junction bases numbered 5, after V lost 5 bases and J lost 5 bases. Germline values: CDR1 LNHDA, CDR2 SQIVND (reference sequence). The CDR3 region has the DNA TGTGCCAGTAGTCGGGGGGACAGGGGTGAGACCCAGTACTTC. Its translation: CASSRGDRGETQYF. Full variable domain (remainder filled in from reference TRBV19 and TRBJ2-5): DGGITQSPKYLFRKEGQNVTLSCEQNLNHDAMYWYRQDPGQGLRLIYYSQIVNDFQKGDIAEGYSVSREKKESFPLTVTSAQKNPTAFYLCASSRGDRGETQYFGPGTRLLVL.

The J gene is TRBJ1-6, the V gene TRBV2; the D gene is possibly TRBD1 (6 bases). The germline V gene has CDR1 SNHLY and CDR2 FYNNEI. Trimming pared 8 bases from V and 8 bases from J, leaving 13 bases between. The CDR3 consists of 13 residues. The DNA of the CDR3 is TGTGCCAGCGGTTTGGGGGGGCATTCACCCCTCCACTTT. It codes for CASGLGGHSPLHF.

The genes are TRBV6-1 and TRBJ2-7; 14 bases fit TRBD2. Germline V gene sequence: CDR1 MNHNS, CDR2 SASEGT. Trimming took 5 bases from V and 4 from J; bases not matched to a gene: 4. CDR3 length: 15 amino acids. Written as DNA, the CDR3 is TGTGCCAGCAGTCCTCGACTAGCGGGGGGGTACGAGCAGTACTTC. Translated, it gives CASSPRLAGGYEQYF.